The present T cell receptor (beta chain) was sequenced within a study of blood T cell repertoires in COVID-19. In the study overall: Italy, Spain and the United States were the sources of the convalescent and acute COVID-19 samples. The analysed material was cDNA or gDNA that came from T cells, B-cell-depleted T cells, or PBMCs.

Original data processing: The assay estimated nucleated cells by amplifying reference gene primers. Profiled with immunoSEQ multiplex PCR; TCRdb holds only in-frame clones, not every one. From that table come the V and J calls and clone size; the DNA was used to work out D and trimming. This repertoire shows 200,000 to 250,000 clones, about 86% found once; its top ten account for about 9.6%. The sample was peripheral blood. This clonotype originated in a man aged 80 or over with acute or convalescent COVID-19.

DNA for the CDR3: TGTGCCAGCAGCTTAGGCGGGTTTACCTCCTACGAGCAGTACTTC. Translation gives CASSLGGFTSYEQYF. The chain employs TRBV7-2 and TRBJ2-7, with D perhaps matching TRBD2 (5 bases). The germline gives CDR1 SGHTA, CDR2 FQGNSA. Trimming took off 1 base at V and 0 bases at J, with 10 bases between the two ends. This CDR3 region has 15 residues. The entire variable domain, with the rest obtained from reference TRBV7-2 and TRBJ2-7, is as follows: GAGVSQSPSNKVTEKGKDVELRCDPISGHTALYWYRQSLGQGLEFLIYFQGNSAPDKSGLPSDRFSAERTGGSVSTLTIQRTQQEDSAVYLCASSLGGFTSYEQYFGPGTRLTVT.